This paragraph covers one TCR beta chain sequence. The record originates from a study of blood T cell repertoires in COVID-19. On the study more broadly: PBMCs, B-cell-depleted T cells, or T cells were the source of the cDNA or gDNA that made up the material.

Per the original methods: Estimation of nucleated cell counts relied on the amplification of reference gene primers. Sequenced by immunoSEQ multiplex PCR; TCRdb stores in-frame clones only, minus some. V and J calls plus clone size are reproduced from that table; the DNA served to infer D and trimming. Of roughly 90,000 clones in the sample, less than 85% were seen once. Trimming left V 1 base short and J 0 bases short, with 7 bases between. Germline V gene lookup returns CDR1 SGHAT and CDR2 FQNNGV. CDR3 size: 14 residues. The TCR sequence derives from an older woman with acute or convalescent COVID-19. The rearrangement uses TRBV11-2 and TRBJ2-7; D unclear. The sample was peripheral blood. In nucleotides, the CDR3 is TGTGCCAGCAGCTTAGTCACGAGCTCCTACGAGCAGTACTTC. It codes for CASSLVTSSYEQYF.